The rows below give T cell receptor beta chains drawn from one sample of a study of T cell changes during pregnancy in multiple sclerosis. Using immunoSEQ multiplex PCR, the repertoire was profiled, and TCRdb retains in-frame clones only, with some absent. The sample holds around 60,000 clones, about 96% seen once. The sequences come from CD8+ T cells from peripheral blood mononuclear cells, collected after pregnancy. The receptors originated from a female donor with multiple sclerosis, enrolled in a pregnancy study. Both conserved end residues are part of each CDR3. The D gene is left open where the match is weak. Clone size is stated in some rows and not others, as once, few, many or a class when expanded.

clone_size	j_call	d_call	v_call	cdr3_nt	cdr3_aa
.	TRBJ2-1	.	TRBV9	TGTGCCAGCAGCGTAGACTCTAGAGGACAGTTCTTC	CASSVDSRGQFF
.	TRBJ2-7	TRBD1	TRBV5-1	TGCGCCAGCAGCTCGACAGGGGGGGTCTACGAGCAGTACTTC	CASSSTGGVYEQYF
.	TRBJ2-7	.	TRBV29-1	TGCAGCGTTGAGGAGGGAAACTACGAGCAGTACTTC	CSVEEGNYEQYF
.	TRBJ2-3	TRBD1	TRBV6-5	TGTGCCAGCGGAGGGACAGGAGGCACAGATACGCAGTATTTT	CASGGTGGTDTQYF
.	TRBJ2-1	TRBD2	TRBV4-1	TGCGCCAGCAGCCAAGCACTTAGCGGGAGCTCCTACAATGAGCAGTTCTTC	CASSQALSGSSYNEQFF
.	TRBJ2-7	TRBD2	TRBV27	TGTGCCAGCAGTTTAGGCGGGAGGCCCGCCTACGAGCAGTACTTC	CASSLGGRPAYEQYF
.	TRBJ1-2	TRBD1	TRBV29-1	TGCAGCGTTCCGAGACAGGGGGAAGAGGGCTACACCTTC	CSVPRQGEEGYTF
.	TRBJ2-5	TRBD1	TRBV28	TGTGCCAGCAGTCACTACAGGGGGACCGCACAAGAGACCCAGTACTTC	CASSHYRGTAQETQYF
.	TRBJ2-7	TRBD2	TRBV29-1	TGCAGCGTTGCGGGACTAGCGGGAGGGCTGGAGAGGTACGAGCAGTACTTC	CSVAGLAGGLERYEQYF
.	TRBJ2-3	.	TRBV9	TGTGCCAGCAGCGCCCCATTGGCCACAGATACGCAGTATTTT	CASSAPLATDTQYF
.	TRBJ2-7	.	TRBV6-6	TGTGCCAGCAGTTACCCAGGGGAGTACCGGTCCTACGAGCAGTACTTC	CASSYPGEYRSYEQYF
.	TRBJ2-7	.	TRBV19	TGTGCCAGTAGTACGTCGGCAGGGTGGTACGAGCAGTACTTC	CASSTSAGWYEQYF
.	TRBJ2-5	.	TRBV7-9	TGTGCCAGCAGCTTAGACGTCCGGGAGACCCAGTACTTC	CASSLDVRETQYF
.	TRBJ2-5	TRBD2	TRBV15	TGTGCCACCAGCAGAGGTCATTCGGCGGGAGGGGGGGGAGAGACCCAGTACTTC	CATSRGHSAGGGGETQYF
.	TRBJ2-1	TRBD2	TRBV2	TGTGCCAGCAGCCCTAGCGGGAGTAGCTATGAGCAGTTCTTC	CASSPSGSSYEQFF
once	TRBJ1-4	TRBD1	TRBV10-3	TGTGCAATCTCGCCGGCTGCCGCCAACTCCGGGACAGGTCTTCGTCGTGGTGAAAAACTGTTTTTT	CAISPAAANSGTGLRRGEKLFF
.	TRBJ2-7	TRBD1	TRBV2	TGTGCCAGCAGTGCCGGGACAGGGCCCCTCTACGAGCAGTACTTC	CASSAGTGPLYEQYF
.	TRBJ2-7	TRBD2	TRBV29-1	TGCAGCGTTGAAGTCCCTAGCGGGAGCTACGAGCAGTACTTC	CSVEVPSGSYEQYF
.	TRBJ1-2	.	TRBV9	TGTGCCAGCAGCGTAGGAGGGATCGGCACCTTC	CASSVGGIGTF
.	TRBJ2-7	TRBD2	TRBV2	TGTGCCAGCAGGGAGACTAGCGGCTACGAGCAGTACTTC	CASRETSGYEQYF
.	TRBJ2-6	.	TRBV13	TGTGCCAGCAGCTTATGGCGTCAGGGAATCTCTGGGGCCAACGTCCTGACTTTC	CASSLWRQGISGANVLTF
.	TRBJ1-4	.	TRBV14	TGTGCCAGCAGCCCTATTCGGGGGGCAGGTGAAAAACTGTTTTTT	CASSPIRGAGEKLFF
.	TRBJ2-7	.	TRBV27	TGTGCCAGCAGTTTTAACAGGGTCAACGAGCAGTACTTC	CASSFNRVNEQYF
.	TRBJ2-7	.	TRBV5-8	TGTGCCAGCAGCTTTCCAGGATCCTACGAGCAGTACTTC	CASSFPGSYEQYF
.	TRBJ1-1	.	TRBV27	TGTGCCAGCAGTTTCGGTCTGAACACTGAAGCTTTCTTT	CASSFGLNTEAFF
medium-sized	TRBJ1-3	.	TRBV11-2	TGTGCCAGCAGCCGTCCTGGAAACACCATATATTTT	CASSRPGNTIYF
.	TRBJ1-1	.	TRBV5-8	TGTGCCAGCACCCTATCACCCACTGAAGCTTTCTTT	CASTLSPTEAFF
.	TRBJ2-7	TRBD2	TRBV2	TGTGCCAGTAGAGGGCTAGCGGGAGTTTACGAGCAGTACTTC	CASRGLAGVYEQYF
few	TRBJ1-1	.	TRBV27	TGTGCCAGCAGCCCAGGGACACCCACTGAAGCTTTCTTT	CASSPGTPTEAFF
.	TRBJ1-4	.	TRBV15	TGTGCCACCACCACGGTTAATTTAAATGAAAAACTGTTTTTT	CATTTVNLNEKLFF
.	TRBJ2-1	TRBD1	TRBV9	TGTGCCAGCAGCCACCTTACCGGGACAGGGGAGGGTGAGCAGTTCTTC	CASSHLTGTGEGEQFF
.	TRBJ2-7	TRBD2	TRBV7-6	TGTGCCAGCAGCTTAGGGGCTAGCGGGAGCTCCTACGAGCAGTACTTC	CASSLGASGSSYEQYF
.	TRBJ2-7	TRBD1	TRBV19	TGTGCCAGTAGAGGGACAGGGGACTACGAGCAGTACTTC	CASRGTGDYEQYF
.	TRBJ2-7	TRBD2	TRBV2	TGTGCCAGCATCCCTAGCGGGACCAGGAGTTCCGAGCAGTACTTC	CASIPSGTRSSEQYF
.	TRBJ2-1	TRBD2	TRBV7-8	TGTGCCAGCAGTCGAGCGGGAGGTTACAATGAGCAGTTCTTC	CASSRAGGYNEQFF
.	TRBJ2-7	TRBD2	TRBV2	TGTGCCAGCAGTGAGGAACTAGCGGGATCCTACGAGCAGTACTTC	CASSEELAGSYEQYF
.	TRBJ2-7	TRBD2	TRBV4-3	TGCGCCAGCAGCCAGACCACTAGCGGCTACTCCTACGAGCAGTACTTC	CASSQTTSGYSYEQYF
.	TRBJ2-7	.	TRBV29-1	TGCAGCGTTGACGCAGGTCAGGGATCCTACGAGCAGTACTTC	CSVDAGQGSYEQYF
.	TRBJ1-1	TRBD1	TRBV5-1	TGCGCCAGCAGCTTGGCGGGACAGGGGGGCACTGAAGCTTTCTTT	CASSLAGQGGTEAFF
.	TRBJ1-1	.	TRBV18	TGTGCCAGCTCACCTTACAGGGATAACACTGAAGCTTTCTTT	CASSPYRDNTEAFF
.	TRBJ1-2	TRBD1	TRBV7-6	TGTGCCAGCAGCCCGTACGGACAGGGAGGGTATGGCTACACCTTC	CASSPYGQGGYGYTF
.	TRBJ2-5	.	TRBV28	TGTGCCAGCAGTTTCAGGGAGACCCAGTACTTC	CASSFRETQYF
.	TRBJ2-7	.	TRBV7-9	TGTGCCAGCAGTCCCCCCGCTGGCGGGACCGCTCTCTACGAGCAGTACTTC	CASSPPAGGTALYEQYF